These T cell receptor beta chains were read from a single sample in a study of Graves' ophthalmopathy and Graves' hyperthyroidism. MiXCR, run by TCRdb on the multiplex PCR reads, gives a single entry per CDR3 protein. Of under 350,000 distinct CDR3 sequences listed, roughly 16% were seen once; the top ten hold more than 9%. The specimen was peripheral blood. The receptors shown here come from an adult man with Graves' ophthalmopathy. Each CDR3 is given with its conserved first and last residue.

v_call	cdr3_length	j_call	cdr3_aa
TRBV7-3	17	TRBJ2-2	CASSRDTGTLNTGELFF
TRBV12-3/TRBV12-4	17	TRBJ1-5	CASSQQWSRYSNQPQHF
TRBV19	15	TRBJ2-5	CASSSGTSAQETQYF
TRBV2	15	TRBJ2-7	CASSPRTSGRREQYF
TRBV5-1	14	TRBJ2-7	CASSGRTNLGEQYF
TRBV3-1	13	TRBJ2-7	CASTTKSGFEQYF
TRBV6-5	16	TRBJ1-1	CASSYSRRVADTEAFF
TRBV30	13	TRBJ1-6	CAWQNSYNSPLHF
TRBV9	13	TRBJ2-7	CASSAAPWDEQYF
TRBV28	12	TRBJ1-5	CAVQGSHQPQHF
TRBV12-3/TRBV12-4	13	TRBJ1-6	CANRRGLNSPLHF
TRBV2	15	TRBJ2-6	CASTQGRAGANVLTF
TRBV6-1	14	TRBJ2-7	CASSEQQLSYEQYF
TRBV6-1	14	TRBJ2-7	CASSEMDSHYEQYF
TRBV12-3/TRBV12-4	13	TRBJ2-5	CASSQGPEETQYF
TRBV10-3	14	TRBJ1-1	CAIRDRGINTEAFF
TRBV6-1	13	TRBJ1-6	CASSEGGRSPLHF
TRBV24-1	18	TRBJ2-5	CATSDETRGSGSGKTQYF
TRBV12-3/TRBV12-4	16	TRBJ1-2	CASSLGRVGAHYGYTF
TRBV6-1	15	TRBJ2-5	CAASPPGQGVGTQYF
TRBV2	14	TRBJ2-7	CASPIEGETYEQYF
TRBV9	14	TRBJ2-7	CASSVGQRPYEQYF
TRBV27	14	TRBJ2-2	CASRWGRGTGELFF
TRBV28	12	TRBJ1-2	CASSFHGAVGFF
TRBV6-5	16	TRBJ2-5	CASSYGRGLGQETQYF
TRBV7-3	13	TRBJ2-5	CASSLMSGTNRNF
TRBV6-1	14	TRBJ1-5	CASKIGQGNQPQHF
TRBV20-1	15	TRBJ2-7	CSAGRRGATGYEQYF
TRBV9	14	TRBJ2-7	CASSPSGRTDEQYF
TRBV19	14	TRBJ1-1	CASSVRQGNTEAFF
TRBV6-4	14	TRBJ1-1	CASKKERQSTEAFF
TRBV6-1	12	TRBJ1-2	CASRRVEYGYTF
TRBV6-1	17	TRBJ2-7	CASSEPWWRERGNEQYF
TRBV29-1	14	TRBJ2-5	CSAGQGLQGETQYF
TRBV7-8	14	TRBJ1-2	CASTTTGGGVNYTF
TRBV12-3/TRBV12-4	14	TRBJ2-5	CASSLAGFRETQYF
TRBV4-1	16	TRBJ1-6	CASSQGPRIENSPLHF
TRBV2	16	TRBJ2-2	CASSEQGGANTGELFF
TRBV2	15	TRBJ2-5	CASRALGTSTETQYF
TRBV20-1	14	TRBJ2-3	CSAWTSGSTDTQYF
TRBV29-1	12	TRBJ2-7	CSVKDRTYEQYF
TRBV6-5	12	TRBJ2-7	CASSSTQYEQYF
TRBV7-9	14	TRBJ2-7	CASSLSTGTYEQYF
TRBV27	12	TRBJ1-1	CASTSGQTRTFF
TRBV6-5	13	TRBJ2-4	CASSYERGYIQYF
TRBV5-5	14	TRBJ2-5	CASSLSQGAVTQYF
TRBV20-1	16	TRBJ1-5	CSAREFVGPRNQPQHF
TRBV7-3	19	TRBJ2-7	CASSLSSVTGADRPYEQYF
TRBV6-2/TRBV6-3	20	TRBJ2-2	CASSYSVYSSASGRSGELFF
TRBV6-4	13	TRBJ1-5	CASTPIDNQPQHF
TRBV19	15	TRBJ1-1	CASSIDGGPNTEAFF
TRBV19	13	TRBJ2-7	CASTPCGGCEQYF
TRBV7-6	13	TRBJ2-7	CASSLAQTYEQYF